This T cell receptor beta chain was identified in a study of breast tumors, draining lymph nodes, adjacent tissues. Whole-study findings and limits: The lymph node origin of tumor T cells was framed as consistent with a hypothesis, not demonstrated. Compared with lymph nodes, tumors were less diverse; compared with nontumor tissue, more. Data fit most tumor T cells coming from lymph node, expanding in tumor. Luminal-like breast cancer showed significantly higher tumor–nontumor repertoire similarity than basal-like.

The CDR3 extends over 15 amino acids. Trimming took off 3 bases at V and 4 bases at J, with 16 bases between the two ends. Germline values: CDR1 LNHNV, CDR2 YYDKDF (reference sequence). TCRdb itself ran the multiplex PCR reads through MiXCR, one entry per CDR3 protein. The sample lists fewer than 200,000 distinct CDR3 sequences, roughly 30% occurring once. As for this clonotype: Its antigen is not known.

Samples came from axillary lymph nodes draining the breast cancer. The sequenced sample was axillary lymph node tissue. V and J are TRBV15 and TRBJ2-7; D uncertain. The receptor was derived from a female donor with breast cancer. Some clones in this sample may be carry-over from other donors' samples. The CDR3 sequence is CATSSLGPGEYEQYF. CDR3 nucleotides: TGTGCCACCAGCAGCTTGGGTCCTGGGGAATACGAGCAGTACTTC.